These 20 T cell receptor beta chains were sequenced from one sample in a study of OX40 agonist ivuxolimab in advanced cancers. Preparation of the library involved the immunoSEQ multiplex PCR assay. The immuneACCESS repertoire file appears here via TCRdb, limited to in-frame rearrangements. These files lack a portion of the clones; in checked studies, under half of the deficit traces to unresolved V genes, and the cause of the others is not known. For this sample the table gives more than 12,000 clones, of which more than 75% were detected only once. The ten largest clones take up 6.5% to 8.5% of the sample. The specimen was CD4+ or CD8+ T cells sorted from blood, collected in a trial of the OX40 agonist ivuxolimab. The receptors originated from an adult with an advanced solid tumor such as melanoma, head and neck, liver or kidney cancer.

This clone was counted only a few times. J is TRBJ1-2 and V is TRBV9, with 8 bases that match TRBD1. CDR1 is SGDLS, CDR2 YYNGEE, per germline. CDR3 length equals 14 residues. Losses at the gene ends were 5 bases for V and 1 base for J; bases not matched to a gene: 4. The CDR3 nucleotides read TGTGCCAGCAGTTCAGGGGGCCGTAACTATGGCTACACCTTC. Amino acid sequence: CASSSGGRNYGYTF.

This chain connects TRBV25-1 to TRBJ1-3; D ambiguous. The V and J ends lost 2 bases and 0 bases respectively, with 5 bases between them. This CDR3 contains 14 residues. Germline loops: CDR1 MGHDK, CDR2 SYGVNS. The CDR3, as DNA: TGTGCCAGCAGTGAACCCGGCTCTGGAAACACCATATATTTT. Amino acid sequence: CASSEPGSGNTIYF.

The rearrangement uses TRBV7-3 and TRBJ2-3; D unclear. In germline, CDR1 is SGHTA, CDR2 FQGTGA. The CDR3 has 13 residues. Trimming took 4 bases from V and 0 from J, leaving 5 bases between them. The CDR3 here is CASSSTSTDTQYF. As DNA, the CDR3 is TGTGCCAGCAGCTCCACTAGCACAGATACGCAGTATTTT.

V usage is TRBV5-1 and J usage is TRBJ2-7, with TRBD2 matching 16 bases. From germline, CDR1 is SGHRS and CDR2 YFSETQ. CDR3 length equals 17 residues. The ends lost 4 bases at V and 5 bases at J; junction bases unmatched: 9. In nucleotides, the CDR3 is TGCGCCAGCAGCATAGGGACTAGCGGGGGGGCCCCCCACGAGCAGTACTTC. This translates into CASSIGTSGGAPHEQYF.

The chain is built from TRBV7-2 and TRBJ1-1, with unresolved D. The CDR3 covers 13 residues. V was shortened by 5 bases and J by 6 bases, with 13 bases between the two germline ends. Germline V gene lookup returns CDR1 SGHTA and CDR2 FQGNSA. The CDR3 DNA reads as TGTGCCAGCAGCCTGATAATCAACTCTGAAGCTTTCTTT. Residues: CASSLIINSEAFF. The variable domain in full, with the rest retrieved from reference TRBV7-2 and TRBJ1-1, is GAGVSQSPSNKVTEKGKDVELRCDPISGHTALYWYRQSLGQGLEFLIYFQGNSAPDKSGLPSDRFSAERTGGSVSTLTIQRTQQEDSAVYLCASSLIINSEAFFGQGTRLTVV.

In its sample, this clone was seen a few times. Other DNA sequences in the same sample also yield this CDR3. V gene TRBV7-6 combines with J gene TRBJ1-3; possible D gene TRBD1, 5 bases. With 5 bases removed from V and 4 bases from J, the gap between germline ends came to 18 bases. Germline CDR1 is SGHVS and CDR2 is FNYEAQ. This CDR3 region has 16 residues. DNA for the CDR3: TGTGCCAGCAGCCAAGAGGTCAGGGAGGAAGGAAACACCATATATTTT. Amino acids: CASSQEVREEGNTIYF. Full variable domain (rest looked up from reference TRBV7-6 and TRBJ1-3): GAGVSQSPRYKVTKRGQDVALRCDPISGHVSLYWYRQALGQGPEFLTYFNYEAQQDKSGLPNDRFSAERPEGSISTLTIQRTEQRDSAMYRCASSQEVREEGNTIYFGEGSWLTVV.

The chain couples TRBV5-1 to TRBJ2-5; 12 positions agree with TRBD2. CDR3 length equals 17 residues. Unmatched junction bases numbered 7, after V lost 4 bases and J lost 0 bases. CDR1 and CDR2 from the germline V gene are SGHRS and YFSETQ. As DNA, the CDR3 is TGCGCCAGCAGCATCTCACTAGCGGGGGGCAACCAAGAGACCCAGTACTTC. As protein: CASSISLAGGNQETQYF.

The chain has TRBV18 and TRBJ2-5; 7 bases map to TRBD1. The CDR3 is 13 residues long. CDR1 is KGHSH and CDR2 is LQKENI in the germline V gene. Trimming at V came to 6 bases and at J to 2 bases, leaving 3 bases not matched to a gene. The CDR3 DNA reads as TGTGCCAGCTCCCGGGACAGACAAGAGACCCAGTACTTC. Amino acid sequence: CASSRDRQETQYF.

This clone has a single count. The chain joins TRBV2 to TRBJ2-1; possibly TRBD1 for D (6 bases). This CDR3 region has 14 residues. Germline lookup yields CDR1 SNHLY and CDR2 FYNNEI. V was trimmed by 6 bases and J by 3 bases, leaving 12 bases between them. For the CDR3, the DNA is TGTGCCAGCAGCCCTGGGGGCAGCTACAATGAGCAGTTCTTC. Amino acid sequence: CASSPGGSYNEQFF.

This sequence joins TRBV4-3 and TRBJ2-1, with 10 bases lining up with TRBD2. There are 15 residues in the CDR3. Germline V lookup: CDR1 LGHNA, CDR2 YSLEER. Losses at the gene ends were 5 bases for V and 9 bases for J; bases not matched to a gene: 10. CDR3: CASSIQRGGYVEQFF. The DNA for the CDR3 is TGCGCCAGCAGCATCCAGCGGGGGGGGTATGTTGAGCAGTTCTTC.

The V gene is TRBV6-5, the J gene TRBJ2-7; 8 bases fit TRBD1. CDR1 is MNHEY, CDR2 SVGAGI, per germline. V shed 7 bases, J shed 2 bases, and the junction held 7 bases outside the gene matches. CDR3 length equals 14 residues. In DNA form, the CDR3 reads TGTGCCAGCATCCTAACAGGGGGAACCTACGAGCAGTACTTC. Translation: CASILTGGTYEQYF.

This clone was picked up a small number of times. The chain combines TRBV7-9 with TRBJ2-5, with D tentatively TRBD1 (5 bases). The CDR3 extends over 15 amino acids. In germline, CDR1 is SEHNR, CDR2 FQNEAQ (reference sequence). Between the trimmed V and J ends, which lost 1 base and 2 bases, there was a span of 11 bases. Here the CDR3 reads CASSLGRVSQETQYF. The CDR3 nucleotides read TGTGCCAGCAGCTTAGGCAGGGTATCGCAAGAGACCCAGTACTTC.

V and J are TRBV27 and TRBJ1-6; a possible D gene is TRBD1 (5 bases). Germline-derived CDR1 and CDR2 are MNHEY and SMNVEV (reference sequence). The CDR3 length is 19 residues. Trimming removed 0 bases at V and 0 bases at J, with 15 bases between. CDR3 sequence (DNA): TGTGCCAGCAGTTTATCGATTCCCAGGGTTAGCTCCTATAATTCACCCCTCCACTTT. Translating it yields CASSLSIPRVSSYNSPLHF.

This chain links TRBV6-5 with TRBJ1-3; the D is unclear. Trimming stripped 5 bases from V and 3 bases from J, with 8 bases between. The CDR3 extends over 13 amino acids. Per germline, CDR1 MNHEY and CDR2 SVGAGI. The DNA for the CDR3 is TGTGCCAGCAGTCGAGGTCTTGGAAACACCATATATTTT. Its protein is CASSRGLGNTIYF.

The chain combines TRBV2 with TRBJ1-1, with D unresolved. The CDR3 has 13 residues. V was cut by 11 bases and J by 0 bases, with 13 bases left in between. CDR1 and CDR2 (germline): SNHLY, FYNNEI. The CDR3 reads CAGGVYMNTEAFF. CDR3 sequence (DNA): TGTGCCGGCGGGGTTTACATGAACACTGAAGCTTTCTTT.

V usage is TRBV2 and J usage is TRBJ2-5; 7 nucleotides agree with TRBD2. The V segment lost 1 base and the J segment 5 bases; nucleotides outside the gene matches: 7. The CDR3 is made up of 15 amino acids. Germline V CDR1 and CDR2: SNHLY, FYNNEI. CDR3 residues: CASSEDWGGRETQYF. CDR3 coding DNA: TGTGCCAGCAGTGAAGACTGGGGGGGTAGGGAGACCCAGTACTTC.

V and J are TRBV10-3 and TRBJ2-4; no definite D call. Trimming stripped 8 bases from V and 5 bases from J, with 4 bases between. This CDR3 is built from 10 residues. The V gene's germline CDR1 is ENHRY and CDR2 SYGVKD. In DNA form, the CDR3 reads TGTGCCATCGGCGAAAACATTCAGTACTTC. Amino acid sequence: CAIGENIQYF.

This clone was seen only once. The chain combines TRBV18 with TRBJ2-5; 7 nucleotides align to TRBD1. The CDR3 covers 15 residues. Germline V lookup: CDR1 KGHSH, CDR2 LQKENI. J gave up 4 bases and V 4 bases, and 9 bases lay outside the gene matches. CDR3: CASSRETGLPETQYF. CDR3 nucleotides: TGTGCCAGCTCACGGGAGACAGGGCTTCCAGAGACCCAGTACTTC.

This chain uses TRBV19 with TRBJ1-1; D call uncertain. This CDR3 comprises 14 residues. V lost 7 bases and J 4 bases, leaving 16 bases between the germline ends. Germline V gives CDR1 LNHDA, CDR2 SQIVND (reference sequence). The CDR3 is CASTPRWAFTEAFF. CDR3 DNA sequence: TGTGCCAGTACCCCTCGTTGGGCCTTCACTGAAGCTTTCTTT.

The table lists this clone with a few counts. The CDR3 loop reads CASSIAKGAYEQYF. CDR3 nucleotides: TGTGCCAGCAGTATCGCTAAGGGGGCCTACGAGCAGTACTTC. The chain employs TRBV6-1 and TRBJ2-7; TRBD1 might be the D (6 bases). Germline CDR1 is MNHNS and CDR2 is SASEGT. The germline V and J ends were trimmed by 5 bases and 2 bases, with 13 bases remaining between them. There are 14 residues in the CDR3.